This T cell receptor beta chain was identified during a study of T cells after yellow fever vaccination. Study-level information: Low-cell-number fractions underwent preparation using SMART-Seq v4 Ultra Low Input. Study outcomes and limitations: Peak timing came faster in the weaker secondary response, day 5 versus 15. The bulk population could contribute abundant contaminating clonotypes to FACS-sorted repertoires.

The germline CDR1 and CDR2 sequences are SQVTM and ANQGSEA. This CDR3 region has 14 residues. The V and J ends lost 3 bases and 6 bases respectively, with 15 bases between them. Of note for this clonotype: As yet, its antigen is unknown.

A single record per CDR3 protein comes from TCRdb applying MiXCR to the 5' RACE reads. The sample lists hundreds of thousands of distinct CDR3 sequences, approximately 4% occurring once. This material consisted of PBMCs, taken 5 days after the yellow fever booster vaccination. The V and J genes are TRBV29-1 and TRBJ1-5; D gene ambiguous. The clonotype comes from a man aged 18 to 29 who received the YFV17D yellow fever vaccine. CDR3 bases: TGCAGCGTTGAGTTAGGAGGTCAAGGTCAGCCCCAGCATTTT. Amino acids: CSVELGGQGQPQHF.